Listed below are T cell receptor beta chains from one sample, sequenced in a study of T-cell memory formation after mild COVID-19. MiXCR, applied by TCRdb to the 5' RACE reads, yields one record per CDR3 protein. The top ten hold approximately 13% of the sample, which has about half a million distinct CDR3 sequences, around a sixth seen once. Material: PBMCs or a T cell subset sorted from them (not recorded which). Every receptor here comes from an adult woman who had mild COVID-19 (a few samples of this study predate the infection). Cell type and time point are not known. Both conserved end residues are part of each CDR3. D genes are given only for firm matches. The size of a clone is reported for some rows only, either as once, few or many, or as a class for expanded clones.

cdr3_aa	cdr3_nt	d_call	j_call	clone_size	v_call
CASSYPTSGGTDTQYF	TGCGCCAGCAGCTATCCGACTAGCGGGGGCACAGATACGCAGTATTTT	TRBD2	TRBJ2-3	few	TRBV5-1
CASSEVRNRGPYGYTF	TGTGCCAGCAGTGAAGTAAGGAACAGGGGACCTTATGGCTACACCTTC	TRBD1	TRBJ1-2	few	TRBV6-1
CASKQGANTEAFF	TGTGCCAGCAAGCAGGGAGCGAACACTGAAGCTTTCTTT	NA	TRBJ1-1	NA	TRBV6-4
CASSPRQGSIYGYTF	TGTGCCAGCAGTCCGCGACAGGGGTCGATCTATGGCTACACCTTC	TRBD1	TRBJ1-2	few	TRBV6-2/TRBV6-3
CASSDQDRVQDTGELFF	TGTGCCAGCAGCGACCAGGACAGGGTTCAGGACACCGGGGAGCTGTTTTTT	TRBD1	TRBJ2-2	NA	TRBV7-9
CSARSSGSTGANVLTF	TGCAGTGCTAGATCTAGCGGGTCTACCGGGGCCAACGTCCTGACTTTC	TRBD2	TRBJ2-6	NA	TRBV20-1
CAWRDRGFEQYF	TGTGCCTGGAGGGACAGGGGGTTCGAGCAGTACTTC	TRBD1	TRBJ2-7	few	TRBV30
CASSLVSVGEQFF	TGTGCCAGCAGCTTAGTTAGCGTGGGAGAGCAGTTCTTC	NA	TRBJ2-1	NA	TRBV11-2
CASSKRTSGGLVEQFF	TGTGCCAGCAGCAAAAGGACTAGCGGGGGGTTGGTTGAGCAGTTCTTC	TRBD2	TRBJ2-1	few	TRBV7-2
CASRRQGRTEAFF	TGTGCCAGCAGAAGACAGGGTCGTACTGAAGCTTTCTTT	TRBD1	TRBJ1-1	NA	TRBV6-2/TRBV6-3
CASSDPGQGANGAFF	TGTGCCAGCAGTGATCCGGGACAGGGGGCTAACGGAGCTTTCTTT	TRBD1	TRBJ1-1	NA	TRBV6-5
CATSDVGQSNTDTQYF	TGTGCCACCAGTGACGTGGGACAGTCTAACACAGATACGCAGTATTTT	TRBD1	TRBJ2-3	NA	TRBV24-1
CASSQGPGISYEQYF	TGCGCCAGCAGCCAAGGGCCGGGGATCTCCTACGAGCAGTACTTC	NA	TRBJ2-7	NA	TRBV4-1
CASTQEGSDTQYF	TGTGCCAGCACCCAAGAGGGGTCAGATACGCAGTATTTT	NA	TRBJ2-3	NA	TRBV12-3/TRBV12-4
CASSTGQGSETQYF	TGCGCCAGCAGCACAGGACAGGGTTCAGAGACCCAGTACTTC	TRBD1	TRBJ2-5	NA	TRBV5-1
CASSPAPTGGGMNTEAFF	TGTGCCAGCAGCCCAGCCCCAACAGGGGGAGGAATGAACACTGAAGCTTTCTTT	TRBD1	TRBJ1-1	NA	TRBV12-3/TRBV12-4
CASSMGATRGYTF	TGTGCCAGTAGTATGGGGGCAACGAGGGGCTACACCTTC	NA	TRBJ1-2	NA	TRBV19
CASSLGPRDRGSKGYF	TGCGCCAGCAGCTTGGGCCCCCGGGACAGGGGTTCTAAAGGATACTTC	TRBD1	TRBJ2-7	NA	TRBV5-1
CASSSQALSQPQHF	TGTGCCAGCAGTTCTCAGGCTCTAAGTCAGCCCCAGCATTTT	NA	TRBJ1-5	once	TRBV28
CSAELMRQNTDTQYF	TGCAGTGCTGAATTAATGCGACAGAACACAGATACGCAGTATTTT	NA	TRBJ2-3	few	TRBV20-1
CASGDLNEKLFF	TGTGCCAGCGGGGACTTAAATGAAAAACTGTTTTTT	NA	TRBJ1-4	NA	TRBV7-9
CSAAGTYNNEQFF	TGCAGTGCTGCCGGGACTTACAACAATGAGCAGTTCTTC	NA	TRBJ2-1	few	TRBV20-1
CASSWQGGSPLHF	TGTGCCAGCAGTTGGCAGGGCGGTTCACCCCTCCACTTT	NA	TRBJ1-6	NA	TRBV12-3/TRBV12-4
CASSFPYGANVLTF	TGTGCCAGCAGCTTTCCGTATGGGGCCAACGTCCTGACTTTC	NA	TRBJ2-6	NA	TRBV5-6
CASSWTSGGQETQYF	TGCGCCAGCAGCTGGACTAGCGGGGGCCAAGAGACCCAGTACTTC	TRBD2	TRBJ2-5	many	TRBV12-3/TRBV12-4
CASSAMTDSYEQYF	TGTGCCAGCAGCGCGATGACAGACTCCTACGAGCAGTACTTC	NA	TRBJ2-7	NA	TRBV7-2
CASSPTGGGALEQYF	TGTGCCAGCAGCCCCACTGGCGGGGGGGCTCTCGAGCAGTACTTC	TRBD2	TRBJ2-7	few	TRBV4-2
CASSLGDRGHQETQYF	TGCGCCAGCAGCTTGGGGGACAGGGGTCACCAAGAGACCCAGTACTTC	TRBD1	TRBJ2-5	few	TRBV5-1
CASSQDQGAPSSYNEQFF	TGCGCCAGCAGCCAAGATCAGGGCGCCCCCAGTTCCTACAATGAGCAGTTCTTC	NA	TRBJ2-1	few	TRBV4-3
CSAAKGGGALPFYEQYF	TGCAGTGCTGCCAAGGGGGGCGGGGCCCTCCCTTTTTACGAGCAGTACTTC	NA	TRBJ2-7	NA	TRBV20-1
CASSLGQGMDEQYF	TGCGCCAGCAGCTTGGGACAGGGGATGGACGAGCAGTACTTC	TRBD1	TRBJ2-7	NA	TRBV5-1
CASSFPASGGTDTQYF	TGTGCCAGCAGTTTCCCAGCTAGCGGGGGGACGGATACGCAGTATTTT	TRBD2	TRBJ2-3	few	TRBV12-3/TRBV12-4
CASSAQGNYGYTF	TGTGCCAGCAGTGCCCAGGGAAACTATGGCTACACCTTC	NA	TRBJ1-2	NA	TRBV2
CASSPQGLGEKLFF	TGTGCCAGCTCACCGCAAGGGCTTGGGGAAAAACTGTTTTTT	NA	TRBJ1-4	few	TRBV18
CASSLAAGGRTEAFF	TGTGCCAGCTCACTCGCCGCGGGAGGAAGAACTGAAGCTTTCTTT	NA	TRBJ1-1	NA	TRBV18
CASRDRVDYGYTF	TGCGCCAGCAGGGACAGGGTGGACTATGGCTACACCTTC	TRBD1	TRBJ1-2	many	TRBV4-1
CASSPGLAGEDKNIQYF	TGTGCCAGCAGTCCGGGACTAGCGGGAGAGGACAAAAACATTCAGTACTTC	TRBD2	TRBJ2-4	NA	TRBV28
CASSLGVMRETQYF	TGTGCCAGCAGCTTAGGGGTGATGCGGGAGACCCAGTACTTC	NA	TRBJ2-5	NA	TRBV5-6
CAISAGDSNQPQHF	TGTGCCATCAGTGCAGGGGATAGCAATCAGCCCCAGCATTTT	NA	TRBJ1-5	NA	TRBV10-3
CASTPGGDEAFF	TGTGCCAGCACTCCCGGAGGGGATGAAGCTTTCTTT	NA	TRBJ1-1	NA	TRBV12-3/TRBV12-4
CASSQDRGRMNTEAFF	TGTGCCAGCAGCCAAGACAGGGGGCGTATGAACACTGAAGCTTTCTTT	TRBD1	TRBJ1-1	few	TRBV5-6
CSAREGTGGYYGYTF	TGCAGTGCTAGAGAGGGGACAGGGGGCTACTATGGCTACACCTTC	TRBD1	TRBJ1-2	NA	TRBV20-1
CASSLAGGLNYGYTF	TGTGCCAGCAGTTTAGCTGGAGGGCTTAACTATGGCTACACCTTC	NA	TRBJ1-2	many	TRBV12-3/TRBV12-4